A selection of T cell receptor beta chains follows, all from one sample in a study of CD8+ T cells in alopecia areata. Profiling relied on immunoSEQ multiplex PCR, and the TCRdb table lists in-frame clones only, not all of them. The table lists approximately 150,000 clones, 58% of them singletons. The sample here was CD4+ T cells sorted from blood, taken at approximately week 60, from a patient treated with tofacitinib. These receptors all come from a human donor with alopecia areata. CDR3s leave out the opening cysteine and the closing phenylalanine or tryptophan. A D gene is named only where the DNA matches it firmly.

d_call	v_call	j_call	cdr3_length	cdr3_aa
NA	TRBV5-1	TRBJ2-5	9	ASGLQETQY
NA	TRBV5-1	TRBJ2-5	14	ASSLGTPLGRETQY
NA	TRBV30	TRBJ1-1	12	AWGFGPGNTEAF
NA	TRBV9	TRBJ2-7	13	ASSVEPGRRYEQY
NA	TRBV15	TRBJ1-1	15	ATSRDWGRTMNTEAF
NA	TRBV7-2	TRBJ2-7	13	ASTLIVGGSYEQY
NA	TRBV5-1	TRBJ1-1	15	ASSLAPGGPADTEAF
NA	TRBV30	TRBJ1-6	11	AWSVGRGPPLH
NA	TRBV28	TRBJ1-1	8	ASSSSTAF
NA	TRBV7-9	TRBJ2-3	12	ASSFSGPTDTQY
NA	TRBV7-2	TRBJ2-5	12	ASSLIGWEETQY
NA	TRBV20-1	TRBJ1-1	9	SARQGFMAF
NA	TRBV5-4	TRBJ2-5	12	ASSIDAGQETQY
NA	TRBV15	TRBJ2-5	11	ATSRMVGETQY
TRBD2	TRBV7-6	TRBJ2-3	14	ASSPGLAGPTDTQY
NA	TRBV11-3	TRBJ1-6	11	ASSLGYNSPLH
NA	TRBV30	TRBJ1-2	11	AWSVGPPYGYT
NA	TRBV11-2	TRBJ2-3	12	ASSLSLGGDTQY
NA	TRBV11-2	TRBJ2-7	12	ASSLRGRAYEQY
NA	TRBV7-9	TRBJ1-5	11	ASSRHGDQPQH
NA	TRBV19	TRBJ1-1	10	ASSILGAEAF
NA	TRBV30	TRBJ1-1	13	AWSRQGRLGTEAF
NA	TRBV27	TRBJ1-2	12	ASSSRAANYGYT